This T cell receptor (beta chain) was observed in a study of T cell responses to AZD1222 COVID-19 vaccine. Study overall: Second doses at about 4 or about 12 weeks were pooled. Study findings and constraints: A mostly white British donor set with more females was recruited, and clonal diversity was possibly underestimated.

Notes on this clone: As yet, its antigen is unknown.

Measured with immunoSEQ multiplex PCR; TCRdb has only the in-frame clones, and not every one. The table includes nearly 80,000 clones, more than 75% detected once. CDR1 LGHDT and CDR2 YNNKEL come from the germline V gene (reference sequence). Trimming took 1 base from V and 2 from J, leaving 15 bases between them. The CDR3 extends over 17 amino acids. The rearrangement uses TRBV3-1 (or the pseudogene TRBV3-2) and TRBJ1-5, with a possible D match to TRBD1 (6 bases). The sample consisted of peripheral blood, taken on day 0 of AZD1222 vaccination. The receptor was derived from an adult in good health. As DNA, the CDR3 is TGTGCCAGCAGCCAAGGTTGGGGGGCTTGGGGCAATCAGCCCCAGCATTTT. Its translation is CASSQGWGAWGNQPQHF.